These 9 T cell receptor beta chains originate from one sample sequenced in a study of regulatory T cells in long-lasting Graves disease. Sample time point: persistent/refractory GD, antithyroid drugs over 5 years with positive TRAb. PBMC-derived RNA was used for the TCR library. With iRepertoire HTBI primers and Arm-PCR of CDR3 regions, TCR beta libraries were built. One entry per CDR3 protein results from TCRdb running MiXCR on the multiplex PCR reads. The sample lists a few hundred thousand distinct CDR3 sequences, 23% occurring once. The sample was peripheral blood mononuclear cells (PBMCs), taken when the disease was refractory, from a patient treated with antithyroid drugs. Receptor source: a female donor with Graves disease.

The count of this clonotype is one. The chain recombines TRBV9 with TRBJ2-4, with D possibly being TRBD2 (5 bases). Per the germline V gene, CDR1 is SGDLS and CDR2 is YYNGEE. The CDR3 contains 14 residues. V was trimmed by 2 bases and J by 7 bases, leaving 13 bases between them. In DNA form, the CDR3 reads TGTGCCAGCAGCGTGGACTTGAGGAAGAACATTCAGTACTTC. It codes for CASSVDLRKNIQYF.

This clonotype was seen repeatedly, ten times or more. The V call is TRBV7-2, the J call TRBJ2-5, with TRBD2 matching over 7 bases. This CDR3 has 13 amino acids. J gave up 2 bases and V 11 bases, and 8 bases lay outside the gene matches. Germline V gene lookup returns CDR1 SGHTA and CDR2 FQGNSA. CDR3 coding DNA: TGTGCCTCAAGCGGGACGCATCAAGAGACCCAGTACTTC. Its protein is CASSGTHQETQYF.

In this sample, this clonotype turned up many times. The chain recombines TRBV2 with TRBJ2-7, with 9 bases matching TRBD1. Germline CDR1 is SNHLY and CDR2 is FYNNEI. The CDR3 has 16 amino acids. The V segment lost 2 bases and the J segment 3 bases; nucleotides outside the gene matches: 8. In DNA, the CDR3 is TGTGCCAGCAGTGAAACCCGGGACAGGGCGGGCTACGAGCAGTACTTC. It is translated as CASSETRDRAGYEQYF.

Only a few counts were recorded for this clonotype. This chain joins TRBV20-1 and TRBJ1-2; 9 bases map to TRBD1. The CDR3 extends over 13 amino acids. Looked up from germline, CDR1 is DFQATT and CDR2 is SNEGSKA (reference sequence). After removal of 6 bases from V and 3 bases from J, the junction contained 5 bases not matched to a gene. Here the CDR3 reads CSALTGGDYGYTF. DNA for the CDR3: TGCAGTGCGCTGACAGGGGGAGACTATGGCTACACCTTC.

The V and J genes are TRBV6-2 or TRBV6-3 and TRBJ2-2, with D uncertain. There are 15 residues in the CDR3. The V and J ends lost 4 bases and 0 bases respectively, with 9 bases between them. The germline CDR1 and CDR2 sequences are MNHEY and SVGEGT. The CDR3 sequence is CASSLDGTNTGELFF. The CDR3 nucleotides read TGTGCCAGCAGTTTGGACGGAACGAACACCGGGGAGCTGTTTTTT.

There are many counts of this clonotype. This CDR3 reads CASSFPDGIEAFF. CDR3 nucleotides: TGTGCCAGCAGTTTTCCGGACGGGATTGAAGCTTTCTTT. The chain employs TRBV2 and TRBJ1-1, with unresolved D. The CDR3 consists of 13 residues. CDR1 is SNHLY and CDR2 is FYNNEI in the germline V gene. Trimming took off 5 bases at V and 7 bases at J, with 14 bases between the two ends.

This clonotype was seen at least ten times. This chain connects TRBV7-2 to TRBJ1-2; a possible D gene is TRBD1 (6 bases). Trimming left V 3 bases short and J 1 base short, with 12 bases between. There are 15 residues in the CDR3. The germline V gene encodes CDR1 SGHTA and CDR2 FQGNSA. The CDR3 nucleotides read TGTGCCAGCAGCTTGGCGGGGGGCCTTAACTATGGCTACACCTTC. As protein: CASSLAGGLNYGYTF.

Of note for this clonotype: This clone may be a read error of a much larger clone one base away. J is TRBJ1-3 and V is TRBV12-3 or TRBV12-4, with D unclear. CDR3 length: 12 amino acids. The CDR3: CASSYSGDTIYF. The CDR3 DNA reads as TGTGCCAGCAGTTATTCTGGAGACACCATATATTTT.

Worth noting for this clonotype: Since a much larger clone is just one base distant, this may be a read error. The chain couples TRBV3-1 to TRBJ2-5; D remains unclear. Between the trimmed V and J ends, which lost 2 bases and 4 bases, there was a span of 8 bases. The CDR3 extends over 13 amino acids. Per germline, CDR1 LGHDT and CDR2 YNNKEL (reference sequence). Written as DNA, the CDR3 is TGTGCCAGCAGCCAATCTGTAGTAGAGACCCAGTACTTC. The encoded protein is CASSQSVVETQYF.